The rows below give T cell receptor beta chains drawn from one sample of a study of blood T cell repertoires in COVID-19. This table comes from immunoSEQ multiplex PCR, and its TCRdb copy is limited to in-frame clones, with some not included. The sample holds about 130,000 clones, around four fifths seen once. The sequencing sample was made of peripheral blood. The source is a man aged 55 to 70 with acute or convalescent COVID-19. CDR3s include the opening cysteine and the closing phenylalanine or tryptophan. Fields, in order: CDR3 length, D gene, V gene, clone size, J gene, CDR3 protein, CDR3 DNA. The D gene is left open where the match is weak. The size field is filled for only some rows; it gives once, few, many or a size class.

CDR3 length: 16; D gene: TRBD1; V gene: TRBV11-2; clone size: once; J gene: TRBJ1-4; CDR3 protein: CASSGRTGATNEKLFF; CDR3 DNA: TGTGCCAGCAGCGGCCGGACAGGGGCCACTAATGAAAAACTGTTTTTT
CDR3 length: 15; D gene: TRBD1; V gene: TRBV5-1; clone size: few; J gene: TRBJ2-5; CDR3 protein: CASSVGTGGKETQYF; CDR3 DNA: TGCGCCAGCAGCGTAGGGACAGGCGGTAAAGAGACCCAGTACTTC
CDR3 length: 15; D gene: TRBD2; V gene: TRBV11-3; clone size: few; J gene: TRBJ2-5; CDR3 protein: CASSSTGLAGETQYF; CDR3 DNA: TGTGCCAGCAGTTCTACAGGGCTAGCGGGAGAGACCCAGTACTTC
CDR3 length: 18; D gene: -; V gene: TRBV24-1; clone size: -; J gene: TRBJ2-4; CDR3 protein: CATSDLPGPTGSKNIQYF; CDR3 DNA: TGTGCCACCAGTGATTTGCCAGGGCCCACAGGATCCAAAAACATTCAGTACTTC
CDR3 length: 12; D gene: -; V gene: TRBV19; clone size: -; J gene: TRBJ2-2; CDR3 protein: CATDRIPGELFF; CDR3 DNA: TGTGCCACAGACAGGATACCCGGGGAGCTGTTTTTT
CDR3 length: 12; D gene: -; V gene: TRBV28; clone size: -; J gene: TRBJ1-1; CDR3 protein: CASREQNTEAFF; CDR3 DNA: TGTGCCAGCAGAGAACAGAACACTGAAGCTTTCTTT
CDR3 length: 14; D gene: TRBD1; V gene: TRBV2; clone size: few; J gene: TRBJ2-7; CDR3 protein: CASSRDRETYEQYF; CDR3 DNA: TGTGCCAGCAGCCGGGACAGGGAGACCTACGAGCAGTACTTC
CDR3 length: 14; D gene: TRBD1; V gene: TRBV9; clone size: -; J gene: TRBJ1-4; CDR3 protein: CASSSETGNEKLFF; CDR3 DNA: TGTGCCAGCAGCTCGGAGACAGGGAATGAAAAACTGTTTTTT
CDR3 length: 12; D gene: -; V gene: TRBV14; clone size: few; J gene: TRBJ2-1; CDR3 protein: CASSPAYNEQFF; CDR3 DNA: TGTGCCAGCAGCCCCGCCTACAATGAGCAGTTCTTC
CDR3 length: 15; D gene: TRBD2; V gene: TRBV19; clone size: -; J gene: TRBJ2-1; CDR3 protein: CVQVAGGLSYNEQFF; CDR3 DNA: TGTGTCCAGGTAGCGGGGGGGCTTTCCTACAATGAGCAGTTCTTC
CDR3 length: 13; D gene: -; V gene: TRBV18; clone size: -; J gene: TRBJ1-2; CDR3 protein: CASSPGPYYGYTF; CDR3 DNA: TGTGCCAGCTCACCCGGTCCTTACTATGGCTACACCTTC
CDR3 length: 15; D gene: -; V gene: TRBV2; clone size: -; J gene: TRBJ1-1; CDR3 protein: CASSERGNSHTEAFF; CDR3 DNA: TGTGCCAGCAGTGAAAGGGGCAACAGTCACACTGAAGCTTTCTTT
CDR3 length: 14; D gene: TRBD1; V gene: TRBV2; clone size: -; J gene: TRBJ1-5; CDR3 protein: CASSDTGGGQPQHF; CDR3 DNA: TGTGCCAGCAGTGATACAGGGGGTGGTCAGCCCCAGCATTTT
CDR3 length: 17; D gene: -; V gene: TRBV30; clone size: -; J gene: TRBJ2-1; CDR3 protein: CAWSVPERTRVRNEQFF; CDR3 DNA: TGTGCCTGGAGTGTACCAGAACGAACACGAGTGAGGAATGAGCAGTTCTTC
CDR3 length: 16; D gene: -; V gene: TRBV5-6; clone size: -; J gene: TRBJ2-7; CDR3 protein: CASSSMIGFQSYEQYF; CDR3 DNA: TGTGCCAGCAGCTCCATGATCGGGTTTCAGTCTTACGAGCAGTACTTC
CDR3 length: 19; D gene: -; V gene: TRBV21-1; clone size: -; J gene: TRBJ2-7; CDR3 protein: CASSSRGDRGYESNYEQYF; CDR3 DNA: TGTGCCAGCAGCTCCAGGGGGGACAGGGGTTATGAGTCTAACTACGAGCAGTACTTC
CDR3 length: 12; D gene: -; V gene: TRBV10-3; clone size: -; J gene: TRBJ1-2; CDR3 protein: CAISGSVDGYTF; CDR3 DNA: TGTGCCATCAGTGGGTCAGTAGATGGCTACACCTTC
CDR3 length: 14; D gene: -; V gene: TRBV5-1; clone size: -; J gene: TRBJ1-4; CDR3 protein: CASGNLATNEKLFF; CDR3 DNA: TGCGCCAGCGGCAATCTTGCAACTAATGAAAAACTGTTTTTT
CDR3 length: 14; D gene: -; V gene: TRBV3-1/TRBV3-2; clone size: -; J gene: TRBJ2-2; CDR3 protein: CASSPDMVTGELFF; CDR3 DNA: TGTGCCAGCAGCCCCGACATGGTCACCGGGGAGCTGTTTTTT
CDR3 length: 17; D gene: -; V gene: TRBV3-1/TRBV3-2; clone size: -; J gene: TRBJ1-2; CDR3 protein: CASSQEMLGRTAYGYTF; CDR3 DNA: TGTGCCAGCAGCCAAGAGATGCTGGGCAGGACAGCCTATGGCTACACCTTC
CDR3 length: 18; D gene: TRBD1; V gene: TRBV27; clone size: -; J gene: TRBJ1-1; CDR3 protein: CASSRRDRELLGKTEAFF; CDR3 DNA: TGTGCCAGCAGTCGCCGGGACAGGGAGCTTTTAGGGAAAACTGAAGCTTTCTTT
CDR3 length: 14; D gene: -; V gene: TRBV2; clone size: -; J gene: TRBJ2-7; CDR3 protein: CASSGTAQQAEQYF; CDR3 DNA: TGTGCCAGCAGTGGGACGGCTCAACAGGCCGAGCAGTACTTC
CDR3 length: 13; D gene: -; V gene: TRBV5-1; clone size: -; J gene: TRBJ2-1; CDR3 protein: CASSLGGYNEQFF; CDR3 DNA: TGCGCCAGCAGCTTGGGAGGGTACAATGAGCAGTTCTTC
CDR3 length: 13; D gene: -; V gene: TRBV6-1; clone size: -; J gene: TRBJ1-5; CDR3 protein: CASSGQRSQPQHF; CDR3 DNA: TGTGCCAGCAGTGGGCAGCGTTCTCAGCCCCAGCATTTT
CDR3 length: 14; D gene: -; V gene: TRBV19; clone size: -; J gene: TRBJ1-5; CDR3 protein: CASSIPRSNQPQHF; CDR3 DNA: TGTGCCAGTAGTATACCCAGATCCAATCAGCCCCAGCATTTT
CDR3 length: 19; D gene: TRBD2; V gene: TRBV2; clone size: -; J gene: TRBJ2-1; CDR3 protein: CASSESLPTSGLTYNEQFF; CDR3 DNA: TGTGCCAGCAGTGAATCCCTCCCGACTAGCGGCCTGACCTACAATGAGCAGTTCTTC
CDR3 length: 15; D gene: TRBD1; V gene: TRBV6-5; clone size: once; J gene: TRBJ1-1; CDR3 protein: CANKIGRGVNTEAFF; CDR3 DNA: TGTGCCAACAAAATAGGCAGGGGGGTGAACACTGAAGCTTTCTTT
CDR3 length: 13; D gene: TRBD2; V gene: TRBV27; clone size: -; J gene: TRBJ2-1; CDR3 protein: CASSLWPSGIQFF; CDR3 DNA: TGTGCCAGCAGTTTATGGCCTAGCGGGATACAGTTCTTC
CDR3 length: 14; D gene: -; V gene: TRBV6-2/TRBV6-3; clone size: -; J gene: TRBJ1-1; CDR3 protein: CASSYPGHPSSAFF; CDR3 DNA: TGTGCCAGCAGTTACCCTGGACACCCCAGTTCAGCTTTCTTT
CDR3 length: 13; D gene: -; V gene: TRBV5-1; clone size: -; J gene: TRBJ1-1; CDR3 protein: CASSPISQGKAFF; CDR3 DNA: TGCGCCAGCAGCCCGATAAGCCAGGGGAAAGCTTTCTTT
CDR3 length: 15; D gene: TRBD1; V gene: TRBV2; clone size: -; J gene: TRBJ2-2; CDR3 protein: CASGGQGRGTGELFF; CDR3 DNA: TGTGCCAGCGGGGGACAGGGGCGCGGCACCGGGGAGCTGTTTTTT
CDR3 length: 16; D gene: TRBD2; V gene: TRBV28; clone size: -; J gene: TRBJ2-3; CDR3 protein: CASSRGLAGFTDTQYF; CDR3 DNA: TGTGCCAGCAGTCGCGGACTAGCGGGGTTCACAGATACGCAGTATTTT
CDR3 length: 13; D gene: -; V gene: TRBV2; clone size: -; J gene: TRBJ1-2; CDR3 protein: CASRGEAGLGYTF; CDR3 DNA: TGTGCCAGCAGAGGGGAAGCAGGCCTTGGCTACACCTTC
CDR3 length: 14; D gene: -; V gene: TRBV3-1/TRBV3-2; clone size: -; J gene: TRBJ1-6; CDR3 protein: CASSQGWGDSPLHF; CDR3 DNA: TGTGCCAGCAGCCAAGGATGGGGGGATTCACCCCTCCACTTT
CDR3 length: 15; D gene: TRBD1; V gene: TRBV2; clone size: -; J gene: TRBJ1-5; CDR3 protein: CASGGQGISNQPQHF; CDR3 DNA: TGTGCCAGCGGCGGACAGGGAATAAGCAATCAGCCCCAGCATTTT
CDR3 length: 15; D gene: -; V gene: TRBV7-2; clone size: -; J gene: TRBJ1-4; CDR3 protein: CASSLSIAGNEKLFF; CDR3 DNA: TGTGCCAGCAGCTTGTCGATCGCCGGGAATGAAAAACTGTTTTTT
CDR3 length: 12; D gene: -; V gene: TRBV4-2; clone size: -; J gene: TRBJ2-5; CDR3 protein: CASSPPGETQYF; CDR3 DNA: TGTGCCAGCAGCCCCCCCGGGGAGACCCAGTACTTC
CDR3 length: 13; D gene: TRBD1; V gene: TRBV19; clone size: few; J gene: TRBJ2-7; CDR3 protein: CASSMTGGLEQYF; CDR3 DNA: TGTGCCAGTAGTATGACAGGGGGTTTGGAGCAGTACTTC
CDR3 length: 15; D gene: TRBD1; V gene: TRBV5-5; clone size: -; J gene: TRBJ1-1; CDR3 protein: CASRAGTGANTEAFF; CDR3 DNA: TGTGCCAGCAGGGCCGGGACAGGGGCCAACACTGAAGCTTTCTTT
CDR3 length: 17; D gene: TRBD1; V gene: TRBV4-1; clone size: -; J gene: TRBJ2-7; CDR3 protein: CASSQDRETGVPYEQYF; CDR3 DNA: TGCGCCAGCAGCCAAGATCGCGAGACAGGGGTCCCCTACGAGCAGTACTTC
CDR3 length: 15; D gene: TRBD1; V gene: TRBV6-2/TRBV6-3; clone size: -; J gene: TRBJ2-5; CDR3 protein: CASSFGTGGQETQYF; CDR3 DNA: TGTGCCAGCAGTTTCGGGACAGGGGGCCAAGAGACCCAGTACTTC